The clone carrying this TCR beta chain was observed a few times. The data originate from a study of blood T cell repertoires in COVID-19. At the level of the study: The United States, Italy and Spain supplied acute and convalescent COVID-19 samples. Sample material is recorded as cDNA or gDNA derived from T cells, B-cell-depleted T cells, or PBMCs.

The data were produced by immunoSEQ multiplex PCR, yet TCRdb's version contains in-frame clones alone and is incomplete. The table shows about 240,000 clones, with roughly 86% occurring only once. CDR1 and CDR2 (germline): SGHKS, YYEKEE (reference sequence). The CDR3 spans 12 residues. Trimming removed 4 bases from V and 5 bases from J, with 10 bases in between. The receptor's source is a woman in her 30s with acute or convalescent COVID-19. The sequencing input was peripheral blood. The rearrangement joins TRBV5-5 to TRBJ2-7; D call uncertain. CDR3 DNA sequence: TGTGCCAGCAGCCCTACCGGTCACGAGCAGTACTTC. It translates to CASSPTGHEQYF. The variable domain in full, with the rest retrieved from reference TRBV5-5 and TRBJ2-7, is DAGVTQSPTHLIKTRGQQVTLRCSPISGHKSVSWYQQVLGQGPQFIFQYYEKEERGRGNFPDRFSARQFPNYSSELNVNALLLGDSALYLCASSPTGHEQYFGPGTRLTVT.